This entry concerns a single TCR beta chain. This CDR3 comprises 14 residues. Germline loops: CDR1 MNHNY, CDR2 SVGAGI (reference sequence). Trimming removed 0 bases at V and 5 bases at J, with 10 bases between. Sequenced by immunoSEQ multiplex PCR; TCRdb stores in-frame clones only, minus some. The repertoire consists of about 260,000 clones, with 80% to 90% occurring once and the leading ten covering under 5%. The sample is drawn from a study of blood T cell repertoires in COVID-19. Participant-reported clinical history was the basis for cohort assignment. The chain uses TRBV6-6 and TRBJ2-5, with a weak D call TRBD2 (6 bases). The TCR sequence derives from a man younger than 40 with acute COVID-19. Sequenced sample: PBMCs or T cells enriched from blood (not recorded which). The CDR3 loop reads CASSYSGRSETQYF. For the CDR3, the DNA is TGTGCCAGCAGTTACTCGGGGAGGTCGGAGACCCAGTACTTC.